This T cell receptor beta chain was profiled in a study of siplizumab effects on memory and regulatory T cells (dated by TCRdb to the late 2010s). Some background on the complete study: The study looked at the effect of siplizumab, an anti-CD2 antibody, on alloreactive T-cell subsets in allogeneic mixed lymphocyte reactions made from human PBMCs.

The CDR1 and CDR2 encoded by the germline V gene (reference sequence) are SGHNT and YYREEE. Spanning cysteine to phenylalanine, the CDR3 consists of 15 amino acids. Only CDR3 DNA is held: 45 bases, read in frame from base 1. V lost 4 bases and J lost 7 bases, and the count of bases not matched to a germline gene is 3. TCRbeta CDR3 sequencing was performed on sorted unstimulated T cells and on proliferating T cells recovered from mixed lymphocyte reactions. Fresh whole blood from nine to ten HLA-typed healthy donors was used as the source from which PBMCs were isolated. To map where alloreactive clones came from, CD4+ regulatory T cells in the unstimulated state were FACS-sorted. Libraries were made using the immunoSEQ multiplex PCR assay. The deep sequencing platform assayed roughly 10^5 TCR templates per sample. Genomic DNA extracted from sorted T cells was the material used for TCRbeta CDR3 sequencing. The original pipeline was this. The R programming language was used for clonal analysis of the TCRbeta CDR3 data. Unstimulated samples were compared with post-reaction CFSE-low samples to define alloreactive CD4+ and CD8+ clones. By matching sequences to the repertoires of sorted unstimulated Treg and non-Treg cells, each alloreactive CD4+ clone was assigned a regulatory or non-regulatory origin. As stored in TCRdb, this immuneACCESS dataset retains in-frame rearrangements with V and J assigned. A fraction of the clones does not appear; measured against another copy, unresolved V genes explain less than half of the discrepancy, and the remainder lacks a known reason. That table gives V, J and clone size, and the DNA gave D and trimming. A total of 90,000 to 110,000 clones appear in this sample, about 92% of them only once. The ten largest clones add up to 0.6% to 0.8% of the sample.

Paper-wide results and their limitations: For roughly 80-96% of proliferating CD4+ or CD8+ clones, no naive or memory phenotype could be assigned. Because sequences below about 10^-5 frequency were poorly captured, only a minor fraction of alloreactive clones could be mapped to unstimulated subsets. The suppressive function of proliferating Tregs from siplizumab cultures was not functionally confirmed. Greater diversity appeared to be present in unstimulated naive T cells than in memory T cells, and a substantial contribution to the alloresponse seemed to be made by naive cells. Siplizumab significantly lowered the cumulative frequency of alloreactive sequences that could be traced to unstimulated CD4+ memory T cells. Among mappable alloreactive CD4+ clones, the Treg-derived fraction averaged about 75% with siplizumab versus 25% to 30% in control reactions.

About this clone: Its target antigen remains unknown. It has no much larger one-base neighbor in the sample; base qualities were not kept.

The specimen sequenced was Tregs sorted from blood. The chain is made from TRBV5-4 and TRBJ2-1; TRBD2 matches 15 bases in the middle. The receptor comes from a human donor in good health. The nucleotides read TGTGCCAGCAGCGCCGGGACTAGCGGGGGGAATGAGCAGTTCTTC. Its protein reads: CASSAGTSGGNEQFF.